This entry features one TCR beta chain sequence. The V and J ends lost 0 bases and 3 bases, in that order; junction bases with no gene match: 3. CDR1 is SNHLY, CDR2 FYNNEI, per germline. This CDR3 has 15 amino acids. According to the study, TCR beta libraries were built with iRepertoire HTBI primers and CDR3-region Arm-PCR. TCRdb processed the multiplex PCR reads anew with MiXCR; each CDR3 protein has one entry. This sample has over 500,000 distinct CDR3 sequences; about 16% occur once, and the top ten carry 12%. This sample was included in a study of regulatory T cells in long-lasting Graves disease. The sample's time point: newly diagnosed GD, antithyroid drugs for less than 3 months. Researchers made the TCR library from RNA that was extracted from PBMCs. Another study also made use of these data, one on T cells in Graves' hyperthyroidism and ophthalmopathy.

The V gene is TRBV2, the J gene TRBJ2-7; 9 nucleotides match TRBD1. The sample in question was peripheral blood mononuclear cells (PBMCs), obtained at new diagnosis, from a patient treated with antithyroid drugs. This sequence originates from a man aged 18 to 29 with Graves disease. The CDR3 loop reads CASSEAWTGDYEQYF. Written as DNA, the CDR3 is TGTGCCAGCAGTGAAGCGTGGACAGGGGACTACGAGCAGTACTTC.